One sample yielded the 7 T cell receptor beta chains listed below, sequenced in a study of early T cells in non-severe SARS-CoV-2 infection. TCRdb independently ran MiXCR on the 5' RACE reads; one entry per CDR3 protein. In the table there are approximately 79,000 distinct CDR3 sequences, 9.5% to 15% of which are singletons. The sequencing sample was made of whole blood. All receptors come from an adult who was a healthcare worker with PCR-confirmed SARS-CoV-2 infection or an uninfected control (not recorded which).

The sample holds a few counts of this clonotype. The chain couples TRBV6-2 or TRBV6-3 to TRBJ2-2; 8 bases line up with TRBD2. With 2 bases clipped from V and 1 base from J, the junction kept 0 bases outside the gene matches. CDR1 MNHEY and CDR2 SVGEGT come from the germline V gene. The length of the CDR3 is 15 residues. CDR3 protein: CASSYTSGNTGELFF. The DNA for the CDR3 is TGTGCCAGCAGTTACACTAGCGGGAACACCGGGGAGCTGTTTTTT.

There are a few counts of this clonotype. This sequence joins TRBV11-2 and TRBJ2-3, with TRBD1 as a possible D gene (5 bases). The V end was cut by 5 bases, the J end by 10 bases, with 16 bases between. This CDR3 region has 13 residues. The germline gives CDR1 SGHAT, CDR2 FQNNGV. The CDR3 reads CASSPNYRSSQYF. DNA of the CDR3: TGTGCCAGCAGCCCAAATTACAGGAGCTCGCAGTATTTT. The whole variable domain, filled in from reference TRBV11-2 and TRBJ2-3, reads EAGVAQSPRYKIIEKRQSVAFWCNPISGHATLYWYQQILGQGPKLLIQFQNNGVVDDSQLPKDRFSAERLKGVDSTLKIQPAKLEDSAVYLCASSPNYRSSQYFGPGTRLTVL.

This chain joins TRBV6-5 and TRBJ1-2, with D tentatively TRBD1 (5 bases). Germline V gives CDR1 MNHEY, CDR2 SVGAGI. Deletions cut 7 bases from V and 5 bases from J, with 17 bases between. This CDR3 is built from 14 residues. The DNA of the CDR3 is TGTGCCAGCACCAGAGGGCCAGGGCCTTATGGCTACACCTTC. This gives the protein CASTRGPGPYGYTF.

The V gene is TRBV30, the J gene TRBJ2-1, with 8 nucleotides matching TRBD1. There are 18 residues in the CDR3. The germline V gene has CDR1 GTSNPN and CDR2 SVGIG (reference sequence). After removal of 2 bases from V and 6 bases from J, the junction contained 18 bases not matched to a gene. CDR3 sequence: CAWSPRTTGVDAGNEQFF. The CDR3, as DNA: TGTGCCTGGAGTCCACGGACGACAGGGGTCGATGCGGGCAATGAGCAGTTCTTC.

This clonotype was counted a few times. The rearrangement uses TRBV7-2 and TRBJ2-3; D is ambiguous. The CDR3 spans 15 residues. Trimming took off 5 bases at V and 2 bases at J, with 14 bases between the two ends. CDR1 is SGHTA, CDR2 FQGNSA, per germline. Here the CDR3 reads CASSPDGVYTDTQYF. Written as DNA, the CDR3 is TGTGCCAGCAGCCCCGACGGAGTTTACACAGATACGCAGTATTTT.

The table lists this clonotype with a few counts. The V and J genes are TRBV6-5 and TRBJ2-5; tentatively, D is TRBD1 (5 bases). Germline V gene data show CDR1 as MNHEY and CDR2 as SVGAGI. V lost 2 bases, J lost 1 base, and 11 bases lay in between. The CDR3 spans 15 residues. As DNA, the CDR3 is TGTGCCAGCAGTTACGGGAAAAGGGGCCAAGAGACCCAGTACTTC. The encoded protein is CASSYGKRGQETQYF.

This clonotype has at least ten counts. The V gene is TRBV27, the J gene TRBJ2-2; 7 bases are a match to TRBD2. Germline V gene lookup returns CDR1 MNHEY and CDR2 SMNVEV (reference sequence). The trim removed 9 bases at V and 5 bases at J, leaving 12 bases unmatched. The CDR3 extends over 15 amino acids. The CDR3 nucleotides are TGTGCCAGTGCCGGGCTAGCGGAGGGGACCGGGGAGCTGTTTTTT. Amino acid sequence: CASAGLAEGTGELFF.